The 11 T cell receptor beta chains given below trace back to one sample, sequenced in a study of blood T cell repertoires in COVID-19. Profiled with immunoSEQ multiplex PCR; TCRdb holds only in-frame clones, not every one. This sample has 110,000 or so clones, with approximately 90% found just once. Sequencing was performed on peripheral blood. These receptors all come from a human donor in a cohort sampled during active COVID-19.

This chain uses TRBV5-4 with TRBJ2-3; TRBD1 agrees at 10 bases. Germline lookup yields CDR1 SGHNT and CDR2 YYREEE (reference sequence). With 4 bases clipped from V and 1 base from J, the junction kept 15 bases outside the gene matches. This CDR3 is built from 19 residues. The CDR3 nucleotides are TGTGCCAGCAGCAACCGGGACAGGGGCGGCTCAGGTGGCACAGATACGCAGTATTTT. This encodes CASSNRDRGGSGGTDTQYF.

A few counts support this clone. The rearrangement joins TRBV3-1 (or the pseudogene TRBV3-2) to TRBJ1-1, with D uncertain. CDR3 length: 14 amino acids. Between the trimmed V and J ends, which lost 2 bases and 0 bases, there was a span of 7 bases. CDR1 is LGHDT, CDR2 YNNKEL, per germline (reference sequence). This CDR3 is CASSQRLVNTEAFF. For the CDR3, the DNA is TGTGCCAGCAGCCAACGTCTAGTGAACACTGAAGCTTTCTTT.

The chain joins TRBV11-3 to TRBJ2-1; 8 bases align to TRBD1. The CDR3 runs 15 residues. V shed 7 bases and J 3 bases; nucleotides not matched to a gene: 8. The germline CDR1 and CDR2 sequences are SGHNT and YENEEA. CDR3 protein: CASTQGAGNYNEQFF. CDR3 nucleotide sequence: TGTGCCAGCACTCAGGGGGCGGGAAACTACAATGAGCAGTTCTTC.

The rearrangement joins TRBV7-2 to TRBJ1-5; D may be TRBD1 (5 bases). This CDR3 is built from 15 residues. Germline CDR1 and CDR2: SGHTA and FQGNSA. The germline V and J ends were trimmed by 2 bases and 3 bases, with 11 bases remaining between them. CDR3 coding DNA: TGTGCCAGCAGCTTATCTGGGGCCATCAATCAGCCCCAGCATTTT. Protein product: CASSLSGAINQPQHF.

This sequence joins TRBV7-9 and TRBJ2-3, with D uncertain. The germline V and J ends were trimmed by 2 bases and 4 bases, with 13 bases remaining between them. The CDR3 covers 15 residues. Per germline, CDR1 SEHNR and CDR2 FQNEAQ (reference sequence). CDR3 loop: CASSLRSSVPDTQYF. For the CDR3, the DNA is TGTGCCAGCAGCTTACGGTCCTCGGTGCCAGATACGCAGTATTTT.

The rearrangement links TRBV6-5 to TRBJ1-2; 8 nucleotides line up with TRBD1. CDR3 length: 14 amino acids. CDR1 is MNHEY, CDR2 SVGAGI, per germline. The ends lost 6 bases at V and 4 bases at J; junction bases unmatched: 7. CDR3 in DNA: TGTGCCAGCAGGAGAGACAGGGGTATCTATGGCTACACCTTC. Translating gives CASRRDRGIYGYTF.

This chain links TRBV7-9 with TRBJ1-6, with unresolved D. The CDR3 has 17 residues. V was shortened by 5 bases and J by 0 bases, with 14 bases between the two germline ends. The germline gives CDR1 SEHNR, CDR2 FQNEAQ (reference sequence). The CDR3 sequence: CASSPSRGSSYNSPLHF. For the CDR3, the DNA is TGTGCCAGCAGCCCAAGTAGAGGGAGCTCCTATAATTCACCCCTCCACTTT.

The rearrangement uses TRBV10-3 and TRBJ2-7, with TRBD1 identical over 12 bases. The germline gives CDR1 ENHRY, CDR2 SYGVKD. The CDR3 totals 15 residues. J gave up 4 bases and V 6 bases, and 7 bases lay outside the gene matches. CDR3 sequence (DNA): TGTGCCATCAGACCCCGGGGACAGGGGGCTTACGAGCAGTACTTC. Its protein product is CAIRPRGQGAYEQYF.

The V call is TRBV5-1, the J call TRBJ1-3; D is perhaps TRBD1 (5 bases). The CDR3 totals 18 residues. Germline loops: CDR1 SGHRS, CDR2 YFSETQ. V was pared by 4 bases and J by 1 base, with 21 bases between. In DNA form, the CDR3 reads TGCGCCAGCAGCAGTACCGGGACTGCCTCGGTGTCTGGAAACACCATATATTTT. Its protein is CASSSTGTASVSGNTIYF.

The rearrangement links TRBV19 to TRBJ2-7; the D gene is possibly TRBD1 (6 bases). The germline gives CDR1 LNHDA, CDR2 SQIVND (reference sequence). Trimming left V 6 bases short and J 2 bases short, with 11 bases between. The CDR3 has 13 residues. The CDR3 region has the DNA TGTGCCAGTAGCCCAGGGGATACCTACGAGCAGTACTTC. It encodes CASSPGDTYEQYF.

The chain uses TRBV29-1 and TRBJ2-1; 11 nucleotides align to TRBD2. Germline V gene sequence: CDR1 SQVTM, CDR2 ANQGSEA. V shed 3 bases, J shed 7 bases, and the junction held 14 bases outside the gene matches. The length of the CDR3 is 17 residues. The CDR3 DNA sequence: TGCAGCGTTGAGGCCCCCAGGTCTAGCGGGAGGAATAATGAGCAGTTCTTC. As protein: CSVEAPRSSGRNNEQFF.